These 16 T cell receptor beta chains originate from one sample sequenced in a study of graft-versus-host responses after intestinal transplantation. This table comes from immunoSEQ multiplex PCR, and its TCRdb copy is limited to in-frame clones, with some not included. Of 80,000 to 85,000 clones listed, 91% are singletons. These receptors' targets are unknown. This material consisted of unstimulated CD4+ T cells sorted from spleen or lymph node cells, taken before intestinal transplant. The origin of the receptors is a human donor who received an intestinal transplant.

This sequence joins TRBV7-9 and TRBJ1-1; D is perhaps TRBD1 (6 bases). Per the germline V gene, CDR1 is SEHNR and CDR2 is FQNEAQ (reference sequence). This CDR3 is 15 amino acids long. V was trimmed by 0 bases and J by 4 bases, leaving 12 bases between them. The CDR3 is CASSLANRDGTEAFF. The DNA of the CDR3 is TGTGCCAGCAGCTTAGCAAACAGGGACGGCACTGAAGCTTTCTTT. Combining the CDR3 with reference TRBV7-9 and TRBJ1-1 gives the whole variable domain DTGVSQNPRHKITKRGQNVTFRCDPISEHNRLYWYRQTLGQGPEFLTYFQNEAQLEKSRLLSDRFSAERPKGSFSTLEIQRTEQGDSAMYLCASSLANRDGTEAFFGQGTRLTVV.

The CDR3 loop is CASSSHPSLSSGNTIYF. For the CDR3, the DNA is TGTGCCAGCAGCTCTCACCCGTCGCTTAGCTCTGGAAACACCATATATTTT. The V call is TRBV5-5, the J call TRBJ1-3; D not resolved. Germline V gene data show CDR1 as SGHKS and CDR2 as YYEKEE (reference sequence). The CDR3 loop spans 17 amino acids. Trimming cost V 3 bases and J 0 bases, with 16 bases left between them.

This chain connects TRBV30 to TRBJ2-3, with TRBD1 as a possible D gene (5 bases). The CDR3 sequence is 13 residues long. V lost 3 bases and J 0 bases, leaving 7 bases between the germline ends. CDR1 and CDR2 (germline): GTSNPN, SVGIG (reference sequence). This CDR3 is CAWRQGSTDTQYF. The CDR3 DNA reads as TGTGCCTGGAGGCAGGGAAGCACAGATACGCAGTATTTT.

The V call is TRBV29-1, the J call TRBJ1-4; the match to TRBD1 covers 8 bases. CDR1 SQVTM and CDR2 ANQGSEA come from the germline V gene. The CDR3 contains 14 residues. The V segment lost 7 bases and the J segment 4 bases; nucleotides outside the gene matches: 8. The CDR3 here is CSAAKGQGNEKLFF. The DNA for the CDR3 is TGCAGCGCCGCTAAAGGACAGGGTAATGAAAAACTGTTTTTT.

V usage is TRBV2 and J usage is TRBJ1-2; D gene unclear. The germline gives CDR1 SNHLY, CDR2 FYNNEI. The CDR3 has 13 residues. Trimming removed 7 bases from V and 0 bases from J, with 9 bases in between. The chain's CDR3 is CASIGGANYGYTF. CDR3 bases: TGTGCCAGCATCGGCGGGGCTAACTATGGCTACACCTTC.

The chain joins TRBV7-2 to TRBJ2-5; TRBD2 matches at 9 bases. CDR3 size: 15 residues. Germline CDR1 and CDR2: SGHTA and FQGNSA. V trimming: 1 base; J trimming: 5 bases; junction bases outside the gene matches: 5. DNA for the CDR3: TGTGCCAGCAGCTTAGGCGGGGGGGGAGGGGAGACCCAGTACTTC. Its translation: CASSLGGGGGETQYF.

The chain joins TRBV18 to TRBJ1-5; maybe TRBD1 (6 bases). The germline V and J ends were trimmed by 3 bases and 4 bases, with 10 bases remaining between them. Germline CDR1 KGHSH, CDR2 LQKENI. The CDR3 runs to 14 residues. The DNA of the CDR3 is TGTGCCAGCTCACCGGGGGGGCCGAATCAGCCCCAGCATTTT. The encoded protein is CASSPGGPNQPQHF.

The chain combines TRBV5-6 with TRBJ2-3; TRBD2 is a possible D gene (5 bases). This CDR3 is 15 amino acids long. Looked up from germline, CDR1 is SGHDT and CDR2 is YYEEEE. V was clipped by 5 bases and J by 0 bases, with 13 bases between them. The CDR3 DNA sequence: TGTGCCAGCAGATTCTTCCGGGATAGCACAGATACGCAGTATTTT. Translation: CASRFFRDSTDTQYF.

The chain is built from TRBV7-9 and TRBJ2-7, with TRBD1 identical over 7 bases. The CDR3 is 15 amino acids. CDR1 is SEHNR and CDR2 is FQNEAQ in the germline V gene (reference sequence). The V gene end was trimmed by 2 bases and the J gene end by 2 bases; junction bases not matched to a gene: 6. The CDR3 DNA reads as TGTGCCAGCAGCTTAAGAGGCCAGGGGGCCTACGAGCAGTACTTC. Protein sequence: CASSLRGQGAYEQYF.

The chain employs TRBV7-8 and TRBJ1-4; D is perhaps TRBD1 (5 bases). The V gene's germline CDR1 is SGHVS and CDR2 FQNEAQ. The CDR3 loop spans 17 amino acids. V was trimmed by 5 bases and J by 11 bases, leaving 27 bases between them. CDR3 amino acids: CASSELRAGGVGGKLFF. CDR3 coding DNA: TGTGCCAGCAGCGAACTTCGGGCGGGTGGCGTTGGGGGGAAACTGTTTTTT.

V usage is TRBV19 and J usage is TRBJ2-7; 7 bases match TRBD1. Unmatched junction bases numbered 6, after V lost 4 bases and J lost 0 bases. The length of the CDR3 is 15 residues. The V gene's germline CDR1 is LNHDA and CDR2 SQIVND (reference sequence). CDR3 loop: CASSRGQSSSYEQYF. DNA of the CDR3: TGTGCCAGTAGTAGGGGACAGTCGAGCTCCTACGAGCAGTACTTC.

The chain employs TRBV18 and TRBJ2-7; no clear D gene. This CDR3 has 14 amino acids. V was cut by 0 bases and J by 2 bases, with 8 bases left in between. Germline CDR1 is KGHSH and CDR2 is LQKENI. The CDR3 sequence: CASSPPNSPYEQYF. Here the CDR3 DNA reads TGTGCCAGCTCACCACCCAACAGTCCCTACGAGCAGTACTTC.

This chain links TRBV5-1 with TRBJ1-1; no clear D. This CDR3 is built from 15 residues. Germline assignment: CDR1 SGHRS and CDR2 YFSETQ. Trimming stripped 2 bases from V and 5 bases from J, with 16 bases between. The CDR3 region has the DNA TGCGCCAGCAGCTTCTCCCCGAGCCCGGGGACTGAAGCTTTCTTT. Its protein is CASSFSPSPGTEAFF.

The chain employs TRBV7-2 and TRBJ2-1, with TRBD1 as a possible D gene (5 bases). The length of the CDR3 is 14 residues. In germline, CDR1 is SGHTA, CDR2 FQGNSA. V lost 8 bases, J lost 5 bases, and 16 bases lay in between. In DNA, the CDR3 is TGTGCCAGCGGGGCAAGCAGGGATAACAATGAGCAGTTCTTC. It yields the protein CASGASRDNNEQFF.

DNA for the CDR3: TGTGCCAGTAGTAGGGACAGGGTCATCGGGGAGCTGTTTTTT. Residues: CASSRDRVIGELFF. This chain connects TRBV19 to TRBJ2-2, with 9 positions matching TRBD1. After removal of 4 bases from V and 7 bases from J, the junction contained 4 bases not matched to a gene. The CDR3 contains 14 residues. CDR1 and CDR2 (germline): LNHDA, SQIVND (reference sequence).

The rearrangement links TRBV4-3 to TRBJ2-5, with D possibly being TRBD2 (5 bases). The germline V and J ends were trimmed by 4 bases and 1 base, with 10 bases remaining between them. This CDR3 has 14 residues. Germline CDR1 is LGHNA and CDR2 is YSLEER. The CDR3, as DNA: TGCGCCAGCAGCCTCGGACTGGCCCAAGAGACCCAGTACTTC. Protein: CASSLGLAQETQYF.